This TCR beta chain is drawn from a study of regulatory T cells in long-lasting Graves disease. This CDR3 has 13 amino acids. From germline, CDR1 is LNHDA and CDR2 SQIVND (reference sequence). The V segment lost 8 bases and the J segment 7 bases; nucleotides outside the gene matches: 9. This clonotype was counted ten times or more. The sample's time point: newly diagnosed GD, antithyroid drugs for less than 3 months. Scientists built the TCR library using RNA that was extracted from PBMCs. iRepertoire HTBI primers and Arm-PCR of CDR3 regions built TCR beta libraries. TCRdb re-derived calls from the multiplex PCR reads in MiXCR, one entry per CDR3 protein. The data hold approximately 460,000 distinct CDR3 sequences, with roughly 15% observed a single time. These data were likewise used in another study, on T cells in Graves' hyperthyroidism and ophthalmopathy. That paper states: Across 18 months, stable Graves' hyperthyroidism was marked by no progression to ophthalmopathy.

This sample comprised peripheral blood mononuclear cells (PBMCs), obtained at new diagnosis, from a patient treated with antithyroid drugs. This chain links TRBV19 with TRBJ1-1, with 8 positions matching TRBD1. This TCR came from a woman in her thirties with Graves disease. This chain's CDR3 is CASFISGTGEAFF. The CDR3 DNA is TGTGCCAGTTTCATCTCAGGGACAGGTGAAGCTTTCTTT.